This entry concerns a single T cell receptor (beta chain). This clone's antigen is unknown. No much larger clone is present one base from it, and per-base qualities are unavailable. Participants in the prospective study were enrolled through a virtual design, were aged 18 to 89 years, and lived in roughly 26 United States geographic areas. In the prospective study, participants were assigned to cohorts based on the clinical history participants reported in a screening survey and a study questionnaire. Recovered participants in ImmuneRACE Cohort 3 were defined by two consecutive negative NP/OP PCR tests, clearance by a healthcare professional, or resolution of symptoms. Each participant in the prospective study had whole blood, serum and a nasopharyngeal or oropharyngeal swab collected by mobile phlebotomists. Additional blood draws and questionnaires over an approximately 2-month period could optionally be provided by prospective study participants. Prospective study blood samples were shipped either frozen or at room temperature before DNA extraction.

This specimen comes from a study of blood T cell repertoires in COVID-19 (dated by TCRdb to between 2020 and 2021). The study in broad terms: The collaborator samples originated in the United States, Italy and Spain and spanned the acute and convalescent phases of COVID-19. Where HLA class I and class II types were available, the types were taken from metadata supplied by the sample provider, not from assay-based typing. The material from the prospective study consisted of cDNA or gDNA derived from T cells, B-cell-depleted T cells, or PBMCs. A de-identified subject ID, COVID-19 status, age in years and sex were almost always included in the sample metadata. Samples came from the ongoing ImmuneRACE study (first 160 participants) plus 1,254 subjects from 6 global collaborators. The dataset comprised deeply sampled blood TCRbeta repertoires from subjects exposed to, actively infected with, or recovered from COVID-19. The repertoires were released in a freely available public database meant as a resource for research on the immune response to SARS-CoV-2.

The immunoSEQ Assay, a bias-controlled multiplex PCR, was used to amplify TCRbeta CDR3 regions from genomic DNA. In the paper's pipeline: Within the assay, amplification of reference gene primers was used to estimate how many nucleated cells each sample contained. To quantify the absolute abundance of each unique TCRbeta CDR3 rearrangement, sequence reads were collapsed and filtered. For each sample, productive Simpson clonality was calculated as the square root of Simpson's diversity index across productive rearrangements. TCRdb obtained this table from immuneACCESS and retained in-frame rearrangements with V and J assigned. These tables miss some clones; where compared with another copy, unresolved V genes account for less than half of the shortfall, and the remainder is unexplained. D and trimming come from the DNA, and the V and J calls and clone size come from that table. For this sample there are under 300,000 clones; approximately 90% appear just once. The top ten clones comprise less than 3% of the sample.

Overall study results and their limits: Clinical and demographic metadata were provided uncurated, with the amount varying by source and participant.

Trimming takes 5 bases off V and 5 bases off J; junction bases not matched to a gene: 9. The CDR3, from cysteine to phenylalanine, totals 15 residues. Only the CDR3 DNA stays, 45 bases, in frame from base 1. The germline V gene gives CDR1 as MGHRA and CDR2 as YSYEKL. The chain couples TRBV4-1 to TRBJ1-3, with 7 bases matching TRBD1. The sequenced material came from PBMCs or T cells enriched from blood (not recorded which). This receptor was taken from a woman aged 50 to 65 who had recovered from COVID-19. This receptor carries the CDR3 CASSSGGLFRNTIYF. The DNA reads TGCGCCAGCAGCTCAGGGGGTTTGTTTAGAAACACCATATATTTT.